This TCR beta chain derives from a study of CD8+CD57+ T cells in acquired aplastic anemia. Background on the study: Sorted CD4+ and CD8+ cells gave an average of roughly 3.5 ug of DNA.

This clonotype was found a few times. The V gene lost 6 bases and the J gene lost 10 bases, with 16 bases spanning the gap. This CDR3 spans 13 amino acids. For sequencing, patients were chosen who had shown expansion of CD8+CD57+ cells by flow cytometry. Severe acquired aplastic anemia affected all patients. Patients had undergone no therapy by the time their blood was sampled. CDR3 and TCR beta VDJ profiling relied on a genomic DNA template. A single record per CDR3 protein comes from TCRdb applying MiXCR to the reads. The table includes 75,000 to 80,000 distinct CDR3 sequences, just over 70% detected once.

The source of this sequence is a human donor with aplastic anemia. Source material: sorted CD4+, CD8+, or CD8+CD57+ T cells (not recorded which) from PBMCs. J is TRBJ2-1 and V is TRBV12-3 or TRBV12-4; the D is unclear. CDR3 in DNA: TGTGCCAGCAGCCCGACACCATTAATGGAGCAGTTCTTC. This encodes CASSPTPLMEQFF.